This T cell receptor (beta chain) is drawn from a study of blood T cells in healthy people across ages. This clonotype was seen at least ten times. As yet, its antigen is unknown. Study-level findings and limits: Unknown CMV status may confound age-related changes in expanded clones. Long-lived and aged donors differed, with more naive CD4+ cells and higher diversity in the long-lived.

Primers used in a second PCR of roughly 7 to 12 cycles were a sample-barcoded 5' primer and a J-beta primer mix. TCRdb itself ran the 5' RACE reads through MiXCR, one entry per CDR3 protein. The sample comprises about 810,000 distinct CDR3 sequences, roughly 35% of which are singletons, and approximately 12% rests with the top ten. CDR1 and CDR2 from the germline V gene are MNHEY and SMNVEV (reference sequence). V was cut by 3 bases and J by 4 bases, with 4 bases left in between. There are 12 residues in the CDR3. Sequenced input: blood. J is TRBJ2-1 and V is TRBV27; D gene ambiguous. The sequence came from a man between 18 and 29 years old in good health. CDR3: CASSFQYNEQFF. In DNA form, the CDR3 reads TGTGCCAGCAGTTTTCAATACAATGAGCAGTTCTTC.